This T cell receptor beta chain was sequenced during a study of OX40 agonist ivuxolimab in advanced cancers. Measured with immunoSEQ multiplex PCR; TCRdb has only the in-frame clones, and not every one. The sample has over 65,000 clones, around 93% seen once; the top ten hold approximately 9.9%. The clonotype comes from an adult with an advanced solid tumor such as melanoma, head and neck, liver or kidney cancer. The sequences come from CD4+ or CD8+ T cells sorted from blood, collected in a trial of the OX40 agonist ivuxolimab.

Here the CDR3 DNA reads TGTGCCAGCTCACCACCAGACAGGGGGCTATCCACCGGGGAGCTGTTTTTT. Its protein product is CASSPPDRGLSTGELFF. The chain has TRBV18 and TRBJ2-2, with TRBD1 matching 10 bases. The V segment lost 0 bases and the J segment 4 bases; nucleotides outside the gene matches: 5. This CDR3 contains 17 residues. Germline lookup yields CDR1 KGHSH and CDR2 LQKENI.